The rows below give T cell receptor beta chains drawn from one sample of a study of blood T cells in healthy people across ages. In TCRdb, the 5' RACE reads were re-called with MiXCR into one record per CDR3 protein. The sample yields roughly 570,000 distinct CDR3 sequences, 27% seen once. The specimen was blood. The receptors were sampled from a woman aged 65 to 85 in good health. Both conserved end residues are part of each CDR3. D genes are given only for firm matches. The size of a clone is reported for some rows only, either as once, few or many, or as a class for expanded clones.

v_gene	abundance	d_gene	j_gene	CDR3aa	CDR3nt
TRBV20-1	NA	TRBD2	TRBJ2-1	CSAQRGGRVPGEQFF	TGCAGTGCCCAAAGGGGCGGGAGGGTTCCTGGAGAGCAGTTCTTC
TRBV5-4	few	NA	TRBJ1-4	CASSPEGPREKLFF	TGTGCCAGCAGCCCGGAAGGTCCGCGGGAAAAACTGTTTTTT
TRBV7-8	few	TRBD1	TRBJ2-1	CASSFRGQGAHEQFF	TGTGCCAGCAGCTTCAGGGGACAGGGGGCCCATGAGCAGTTCTTC
TRBV6-1	NA	NA	TRBJ2-7	CASTTGGSGSYEQYF	TGTGCCAGCACTACCGGGGGCTCGGGATCCTACGAGCAGTACTTC
TRBV20-1	NA	NA	TRBJ2-3	CSAPRERGTDTQYF	TGCAGTGCCCCCCGCGAGCGGGGCACAGATACGCAGTATTTT
TRBV3-1	NA	NA	TRBJ1-1	CASSQKGLGTEAFF	TGTGCCAGCAGCCAAAAGGGCTTGGGAACTGAAGCTTTCTTT
TRBV6-5	few	TRBD2	TRBJ2-5	CASSSGTSFPETQYF	TGTGCCAGCAGTTCTGGGACTAGTTTTCCGGAGACCCAGTACTTC
TRBV6-1	few	TRBD1	TRBJ1-4	CASKRQGSNEKLFF	TGTGCCAGCAAACGACAGGGCTCTAATGAAAAACTGTTTTTT
TRBV7-2	once	TRBD2	TRBJ2-7	CASNPLAGVYEQYF	TGTGCCAGCAACCCACTAGCGGGTGTCTACGAGCAGTACTTC
TRBV7-2	NA	TRBD1	TRBJ2-1	CASSPQGGTGAKFF	TGTGCCAGCAGCCCGCAGGGGGGGACAGGGGCTAAGTTCTTC
TRBV6-5	NA	NA	TRBJ1-2	CASSTHTRATNYGYTF	TGTGCCAGCAGTACCCACACGAGGGCAACTAACTATGGCTACACCTTC
TRBV18	NA	NA	TRBJ1-2	CASLPPHRQGYTF	TGTGCCAGCTTACCCCCCCATCGCCAGGGCTACACCTTC
TRBV20-1	NA	TRBD1	TRBJ2-5	CSARGQLGTAVQETQYF	TGCAGTGCTAGAGGCCAGCTTGGGACAGCCGTCCAAGAGACCCAGTACTTC
TRBV5-1	NA	NA	TRBJ2-3	CASSTARDTDTQYF	TGCGCCAGCAGTACAGCCCGGGACACAGATACGCAGTATTTT
TRBV20-1	NA	TRBD2	TRBJ2-1	CSAYLAGGYNEQFF	TGCAGTGCTTATCTAGCGGGGGGTTACAATGAGCAGTTCTTC
TRBV24-1	few	NA	TRBJ2-2	CATSDLRVLRGYTGELFF	TGTGCCACCAGTGATTTGCGGGTACTGCGGGGTTACACCGGGGAGCTGTTTTTT
TRBV18	NA	NA	TRBJ1-3	CASSSFSGNTIYF	TGTGCCAGCTCAAGCTTCTCCGGAAACACCATATATTTT
TRBV30	many	NA	TRBJ2-1	CAWSRRAEQFF	TGTGCCTGGAGTCGCCGGGCAGAGCAGTTCTTC
TRBV11-2	few	NA	TRBJ1-2	CASTLRGGLGYTF	TGTGCCAGCACCCTAAGGGGGGGACTTGGCTACACCTTC
TRBV6-6	few	TRBD1	TRBJ1-2	CASSSWDSPYGYTF	TGTGCCAGCAGTTCTTGGGACAGTCCCTATGGCTACACCTTC
TRBV5-1	NA	NA	TRBJ2-5	CASSLIGGTEETQYF	TGCGCCAGCAGCTTGATCGGCGGGACAGAAGAGACCCAGTACTTC
TRBV6-2/TRBV6-3	NA	TRBD2	TRBJ2-2	CASSYPAGSGGDTGELFF	TGTGCCAGCAGTTACCCGGCTGGTAGCGGGGGAGACACCGGGGAGCTGTTTTTT
TRBV20-1	NA	NA	TRBJ2-7	CSASRDALYEQYF	TGCAGTGCTAGCCGGGACGCACTCTACGAGCAGTACTTC
TRBV24-1	NA	TRBD1	TRBJ2-7	CATSDTGAGEEQYF	TGTGCCACCAGTGATACAGGGGCCGGGGAGGAGCAGTACTTC
TRBV29-1	NA	NA	TRBJ2-2	CSVDRGDPNTGELFF	TGCAGCGTTGATAGGGGGGACCCAAACACCGGGGAGCTGTTTTTT
TRBV7-8	NA	NA	TRBJ2-3	CASAEGGIADTQYF	TGTGCCAGCGCCGAGGGAGGAATCGCAGATACGCAGTATTTT
TRBV11-2	NA	NA	TRBJ2-1	CASSLEWRIPYNEQFF	TGTGCCAGCAGCTTAGAGTGGCGGATCCCCTACAATGAGCAGTTCTTC
TRBV7-3	NA	NA	TRBJ2-5	CASSVGPGVETQYF	TGTGCCAGCAGCGTGGGACCTGGCGTCGAGACCCAGTACTTC
TRBV5-1	few	TRBD2	TRBJ2-1	CASSSLAGHNEQFF	TGCGCCAGCAGCTCACTAGCGGGGCACAATGAGCAGTTCTTC
TRBV7-2	few	NA	TRBJ2-1	CASSLNVDNEQFF	TGTGCCAGCAGCTTAAATGTCGACAATGAGCAGTTCTTC
TRBV5-1	few	NA	TRBJ2-5	CASSFHPGTSVRGETQYF	TGCGCCAGCAGCTTTCATCCCGGGACAAGTGTAAGGGGAGAGACCCAGTACTTC
TRBV4-3	few	TRBD1	TRBJ1-6	CASSRAARQGPNNSPLHF	TGCGCCAGCAGCCGCGCTGCCAGACAGGGCCCAAATAATTCACCCCTCCACTTT
TRBV12-3/TRBV12-4	NA	NA	TRBJ1-1	CASSFMRQNTEAFF	TGTGCCAGCAGTTTCATGCGGCAGAACACTGAAGCTTTCTTT
TRBV5-5	few	TRBD2	TRBJ2-7	CASSLRRSGGLSYEQYF	TGTGCCAGCAGCCTGAGGCGTAGCGGGGGCCTTTCCTACGAGCAGTACTTC
TRBV30	few	NA	TRBJ2-7	CAWSVAYEQYF	TGTGCCTGGAGTGTCGCCTACGAGCAGTACTTC
TRBV5-5	NA	TRBD1	TRBJ1-5	CASRVSTGDQPQHF	TGTGCCAGCAGAGTGAGTACAGGGGACCAGCCCCAGCATTTT
TRBV3-1	few	NA	TRBJ1-6	CASSPLGENSPLHF	TGTGCCAGCAGCCCCCTTGGGGAAAATTCACCCCTCCACTTT
TRBV28	NA	TRBD1	TRBJ1-1	CASSLLSGTGATEAFF	TGTGCCAGCAGTCTACTCTCCGGGACAGGGGCTACTGAAGCTTTCTTT
TRBV20-1	NA	NA	TRBJ2-1	CSALGGQILEQFF	TGCAGTGCCCTCGGGGGGCAAATCCTTGAGCAGTTCTTC
TRBV12-3/TRBV12-4	once	NA	TRBJ1-4	CASSLALLGSEKLFF	TGTGCCAGCAGTTTGGCCCTCCTGGGGAGTGAAAAACTGTTTTTT
TRBV10-3	NA	NA	TRBJ1-1	CAISEGQAANTEAFF	TGTGCCATCAGTGAAGGGCAGGCAGCGAACACTGAAGCTTTCTTT
TRBV3-1	many	TRBD1	TRBJ1-5	CASSQDRRGQGQPQHF	TGTGCCAGCAGCCAAGATCGCAGGGGGCAGGGGCAGCCCCAGCATTTT
TRBV4-3	few	NA	TRBJ2-6	CASSQDEGGGANVLTF	TGCGCCAGCAGCCAAGATGAGGGGGGTGGGGCCAACGTCCTGACTTTC
TRBV7-3	NA	TRBD2	TRBJ2-5	CASSLLAGTAETQYF	TGTGCCAGCAGCTTACTAGCGGGGACTGCAGAGACCCAGTACTTC
TRBV28	few	NA	TRBJ1-2	CASSPPGTPPSIGYTF	TGTGCCAGCAGTCCCCCGGGCACACCACCCTCGATTGGCTACACCTTC
TRBV5-1	few	TRBD2	TRBJ2-5	CASSLQTSDETQYF	TGCGCCAGCAGCCTGCAGACTAGCGATGAGACCCAGTACTTC
TRBV5-1	few	NA	TRBJ2-5	CASSLAGVFGETQYF	TGCGCCAGCAGCTTGGCCGGGGTTTTCGGGGAGACCCAGTACTTC
TRBV3-1	NA	NA	TRBJ2-2	CASSLEGSSGELFF	TGTGCCAGCAGCCTCGAGGGGAGTTCCGGGGAGCTGTTTTTT
TRBV20-1	few	NA	TRBJ2-5	CSADKQGGQGETQYF	TGCAGTGCCGACAAACAAGGGGGGCAGGGAGAGACCCAGTACTTC
TRBV7-8	few	NA	TRBJ1-5	CASSLLGGRNQPQHF	TGTGCCAGCAGCTTACTTGGGGGGCGCAATCAGCCCCAGCATTTT
TRBV12-3/TRBV12-4	NA	NA	TRBJ2-2	CASSLYITGELFF	TGTGCCAGCAGTTTATACATCACCGGGGAGCTGTTTTTT
TRBV7-8	NA	TRBD1	TRBJ2-1	CASSPRTGARNEQFF	TGTGCCAGCAGCCCCCGGACAGGGGCTCGCAATGAGCAGTTCTTC
TRBV10-3	few	TRBD1	TRBJ2-7	CAISAGGGSYEQYF	TGTGCCATCAGTGCAGGGGGCGGATCCTACGAGCAGTACTTC
TRBV10-3	few	TRBD1	TRBJ1-5	CAISSGTGVIQPQHF	TGTGCCATCAGTTCCGGGACAGGGGTGATTCAGCCCCAGCATTTT
TRBV4-3	once	NA	TRBJ1-4	CASSPKVAGGLNEKLFF	TGCGCCAGCAGCCCAAAGGTGGCAGGAGGTCTTAATGAAAAACTGTTTTTT
TRBV12-5	NA	NA	TRBJ2-4	CASGPSGGGGIQYF	TGTGCTAGTGGCCCGTCGGGTGGTGGAGGCATTCAGTACTTC
TRBV20-1	NA	NA	TRBJ1-1	CSGITGPMNTEAFF	TGCAGTGGAATTACAGGGCCCATGAACACTGAAGCTTTCTTT
TRBV7-6	NA	NA	TRBJ1-1	CASSLSLGGERNTEAFF	TGTGCCAGCAGCTTATCCTTGGGGGGAGAAAGGAACACTGAAGCTTTCTTT
TRBV18	few	TRBD1	TRBJ1-1	CASSPQGENTEAFF	TGTGCCAGCTCACCCCAGGGGGAGAACACTGAAGCTTTCTTT
TRBV7-9	NA	NA	TRBJ1-5	CASSLVAGPQHF	TGTGCCAGCAGCCTAGTTGCAGGGCCCCAGCATTTT